These 12 T cell receptor beta chains were all obtained from the same sample, sequenced in a study of response to subunit inactivated influenza vaccine. TCRdb re-analysed the RT-PCR reads in MiXCR, keeping a single row per CDR3 protein. The table shows roughly 670,000 distinct CDR3 sequences, with approximately 14% occurring only once. Here the sequenced sample was PBMCs from blood, taken less than 15 days before vaccination. These receptor sequences come from a man aged 50 to 59 who received an inactivated influenza vaccine.

This clonotype was observed at least ten times. For the CDR3, the DNA is TGTGCCAGCAGCCGACGATACAATGAGCAGTTCTTC. Its protein product is CASSRRYNEQFF. The rearrangement uses TRBV3-1 and TRBJ2-1, with D uncertain. Germline V gives CDR1 LGHDT, CDR2 YNNKEL (reference sequence). V was cut by 4 bases and J by 4 bases, with 5 bases left in between. This CDR3 contains 12 residues.

This clonotype was observed a few times. V and J are TRBV6-2 or TRBV6-3 and TRBJ2-1, with D perhaps TRBD2 (7 bases). V lost 5 bases to trimming and J lost 2 bases, with 16 bases between them. The CDR3 covers 16 residues. In germline, CDR1 is MNHEY, CDR2 SVGEGT. In DNA form, the CDR3 reads TGTGCCAGCAGTAGGGGAGGGACACTTACCTACAATGAGCAGTTCTTC. This encodes CASSRGGTLTYNEQFF.

The J gene is TRBJ1-1, the V gene TRBV7-2, with 9 bases identical to TRBD1. CDR3 length equals 15 residues. Germline values: CDR1 SGHTA, CDR2 FQGNSA. V dropped 5 bases and J dropped 0; count of bases not matched to a gene: 4. CDR3 nucleotides: TGTGCCAGCAGCCCCCGGGACAGGGTGAACACTGAAGCTTTCTTT. This encodes CASSPRDRVNTEAFF.

This clonotype appeared many times. The rearrangement uses TRBV7-2 and TRBJ2-1; D unresolved. The V end was cut by 2 bases, the J end by 0 bases, with 8 bases between. This CDR3 is built from 15 residues. Looked up from germline, CDR1 is SGHTA and CDR2 is FQGNSA. The CDR3 DNA reads as TGTGCCAGCAGCTTAATGGGAAGCTCCTACAATGAGCAGTTCTTC. It translates to CASSLMGSSYNEQFF.

V is TRBV12-3 or TRBV12-4 and J is TRBJ1-5; D uncertain. The CDR3 has 13 residues. Trimming pared 3 bases from V and 7 bases from J, leaving 10 bases between. The DNA of the CDR3 is TGTGCCAGCAGTTTTGCGGCAGCCCAGCCCCAGCATTTT. Translation gives CASSFAAAQPQHF.

The V gene is TRBV5-8, the J gene TRBJ2-4; D may correspond to TRBD1 or TRBD2 (5 bases each). V lost 1 base and J lost 7, with 15 bases in between. The CDR3 has 15 amino acids. Germline CDR1 SGHTS, CDR2 YDEGEE. The CDR3 protein is CASSLPRDGSNIQYF. CDR3 bases: TGTGCCAGCAGCTTGCCCCGGGACGGTTCGAACATTCAGTACTTC.

This clonotype has only a few counts. The chain recombines TRBV10-3 with TRBJ2-3; D not certain. V lost 10 bases to trimming and J lost 5 bases, with 16 bases between them. From germline, CDR1 is ENHRY and CDR2 SYGVKD. The CDR3 spans 13 residues. This CDR3 reads CATTGELQDTQYF. DNA of the CDR3: TGTGCCACCACTGGTGAACTACAAGATACGCAGTATTTT.

The rearrangement links TRBV5-1 to TRBJ2-1; unclear D gene. This CDR3 is built from 13 residues. Germline V gene data show CDR1 as SGHRS and CDR2 as YFSETQ. Trimming cost V 3 bases and J 10 bases, with 14 bases left between them. The CDR3 region has the DNA TGCGCCAGCAGCTCTGCCCTGGCGAGGGAGCAGTTCTTC. This gives the protein CASSSALAREQFF.

This chain uses TRBV20-1 with TRBJ2-4; 9 bases map to TRBD2. The CDR3 has 13 residues. J lost 4 bases, V lost 6 bases, and 4 bases had no gene match. The germline V gene has CDR1 DFQATT and CDR2 SNEGSKA (reference sequence). In nucleotides, the CDR3 is TGCAGTGCAAAGCGGGGGGCTAAAAACATTCAGTACTTC. Translation: CSAKRGAKNIQYF.

This clonotype was detected only a few times. The chain has TRBV9 and TRBJ2-7, with 7 bases fitting TRBD2. The CDR3 covers 17 residues. Germline V gene data show CDR1 as SGDLS and CDR2 as YYNGEE. Losses at the gene ends were 3 bases for V and 5 bases for J; bases not matched to a gene: 17. The CDR3 DNA reads TGTGCCAGCAGCGCCGTTTCAGGTGGCGGGGGAAGGAACGAGCAGTACTTC. Translation gives CASSAVSGGGGRNEQYF.

In this sample, this clonotype turned up many times. This rearrangement joins TRBV20-1 to TRBJ2-7, with 11 bases identical to TRBD2. The CDR3 runs 13 residues. V shed 4 bases, J shed 4 bases, and the junction held 3 bases outside the gene matches. Germline-derived CDR1 and CDR2 are DFQATT and SNEGSKA (reference sequence). The CDR3 sequence is CSAMTSGVYEQYF. The CDR3 bases are TGCAGTGCTATGACTAGCGGGGTGTACGAGCAGTACTTC.

The table lists this clonotype with a few counts. This chain connects TRBV20-1 to TRBJ2-7; 13 bases are shared with TRBD2. V gave up 5 bases and J gave up 4 bases; unmatched junction bases: 8. Germline lookup yields CDR1 DFQATT and CDR2 SNEGSKA (reference sequence). The CDR3 spans 15 residues. Here the CDR3 DNA reads TGCAGTGCTCAACCGGGACTAGCGGGGTTATACGAGCAGTACTTC. Its translation: CSAQPGLAGLYEQYF.